This TCR beta chain was obtained from a study of blood T cell repertoires in COVID-19. Study at large: T cells, B-cell-depleted T cells, or PBMCs supplied cDNA or gDNA.

V gave up 4 bases and J gave up 8 bases; unmatched junction bases: 6. The CDR3 contains 15 residues. Germline CDR1 is MNHEY and CDR2 is SMNVEV (reference sequence). Libraries were prepared by immunoSEQ multiplex PCR; TCRdb keeps only in-frame clonotypes and omits some of them. The table records under 250,000 clones, about 82% of them present only once. The sequence was obtained from an elderly man with acute or convalescent COVID-19. The chain has TRBV27 and TRBJ2-1; 12 bases agree with TRBD2. The sample consisted of peripheral blood. The CDR3 loop is CASSSLAGGFDEQFF. The CDR3 DNA is TGTGCCAGCAGTTCCCTAGCGGGAGGGTTCGATGAGCAGTTCTTC.